One and the same sample provided the 23 T cell receptor beta chains below, sequenced in a study of blood T cell repertoires in COVID-19. Profiled with immunoSEQ multiplex PCR; TCRdb holds only in-frame clones, not every one. The sample carries some 160,000 clones, approximately 84% recorded once. The specimen sequenced was peripheral blood. The receptor set was obtained from an elderly woman with COVID-19, enrolled during active disease.

V usage is TRBV7-3 and J usage is TRBJ2-1; D gene ambiguous. V was clipped by 6 bases and J by 2 bases, with 5 bases between them. The CDR3 contains 12 residues. In germline, CDR1 is SGHTA, CDR2 FQGTGA. The CDR3 loop is CASSFTYNEQFF. In DNA form, the CDR3 reads TGTGCCAGCAGTTTTACCTACAATGAGCAGTTCTTC.

The genes are TRBV5-1 and TRBJ2-3; 9 nucleotides align to TRBD1. The junction had 7 bases not matched to a gene; V was cut back by 8 bases and J by 3 bases. CDR3 length: 14 residues. CDR1 is SGHRS and CDR2 is YFSETQ in the germline V gene. As DNA, the CDR3 is TGCGCCAGTGGACAGGGGCAGAGAACAGATACGCAGTATTTT. Translated, it gives CASGQGQRTDTQYF.

This clone has a handful of counts. The CDR3 bases are TGTGCCAGCAGCGTGGGGGCGGGCTATGGCTACACCTTC. Translated: CASSVGAGYGYTF. The V gene is TRBV9, the J gene TRBJ1-2, with TRBD1 as a possible D gene (6 bases). The length of the CDR3 is 13 residues. V lost 2 bases, J lost 4 bases, and 9 bases lay in between. The germline V gene encodes CDR1 SGDLS and CDR2 YYNGEE.

This chain connects TRBV19 to TRBJ2-7; 10 bases match TRBD2. The CDR3 is 16 amino acids. V shed 1 base and J 7 bases; nucleotides not matched to a gene: 10. Germline V gives CDR1 LNHDA, CDR2 SQIVND (reference sequence). The DNA for the CDR3 is TGTGCCAGTAGTATAGGAAGGAGTAGCGGGAGGAGTGAGCAGTACTTC. Protein product: CASSIGRSSGRSEQYF. The full variable domain, rest sourced from reference TRBV19 and TRBJ2-7, is DGGITQSPKYLFRKEGQNVTLSCEQNLNHDAMYWYRQDPGQGLRLIYYSQIVNDFQKGDIAEGYSVSREKKESFPLTVTSAQKNPTAFYLCASSIGRSSGRSEQYFGPGTRLTVT.

The V call is TRBV5-1, the J call TRBJ2-5, with 7 nucleotides matching TRBD2. The CDR3 runs 14 residues. Germline-derived CDR1 and CDR2 are SGHRS and YFSETQ. V dropped 0 bases and J dropped 3; count of bases not matched to a gene: 2. The CDR3 sequence: CASSLGGSKETQYF. The DNA for the CDR3 is TGCGCCAGCAGCTTGGGCGGGAGTAAAGAGACCCAGTACTTC.

The J gene is TRBJ1-2, the V gene TRBV20-1, with no clear D. The germline V and J ends were trimmed by 2 bases and 8 bases, with 9 bases remaining between them. The CDR3 contains 11 residues. CDR1 is DFQATT, CDR2 SNEGSKA, per germline (reference sequence). CDR3 bases: TGCAGTGCTAGACTTTCCGAGGGCTACACCTTC. Encoded protein: CSARLSEGYTF.

This clone was counted only a few times. V gene TRBV30 combines with J gene TRBJ1-1, with D hard to call. Trimming shortened V by 0 bases and J by 5 bases, and 10 bases separated the two germline ends. Germline values: CDR1 GTSNPN, CDR2 SVGIG (reference sequence). The CDR3 loop spans 13 amino acids. CDR3 protein: CAWSVNWETEAFF. CDR3 nucleotide sequence: TGTGCCTGGAGTGTAAACTGGGAGACTGAAGCTTTCTTT.

This chain joins TRBV9 and TRBJ1-6; no clear D gene. With 0 bases removed from V and 7 bases from J, the gap between germline ends came to 8 bases. The CDR3 consists of 14 residues. Germline CDR1 reads SGDLS; CDR2 reads YYNGEE. CDR3 coding DNA: TGTGCCAGCAGCGTAGGTCCCGGGAATTCACCCCTCCACTTT. Its translation: CASSVGPGNSPLHF.

In this sample, this clone turned up once. V is TRBV3-1 (or the pseudogene TRBV3-2) and J is TRBJ1-2; tentative D call: TRBD1 (5 bases). There are 16 residues in the CDR3. CDR1 and CDR2 (germline): LGHDT, YNNKEL (reference sequence). V was pared by 0 bases and J by 8 bases, with 19 bases between. This CDR3 reads CASSQDGPPGGDGYTF. In DNA form, the CDR3 reads TGTGCCAGCAGCCAAGATGGCCCCCCGGGGGGGGACGGCTACACCTTC.

This chain uses TRBV3-1 (or the pseudogene TRBV3-2) with TRBJ2-7; D remains ambiguous. Per the germline V gene, CDR1 is LGHDT and CDR2 is YNNKEL (reference sequence). The CDR3 is made up of 15 amino acids. Trimming took 2 bases from V and 0 from J, leaving 11 bases between them. DNA of the CDR3: TGTGCCAGCAGCCAACTGCTGGCTAGCTCCTACGAGCAGTACTTC. This sequence encodes CASSQLLASSYEQYF.

The V call is TRBV6-6, the J call TRBJ1-3, with D hard to call. V dropped 10 bases and J dropped 0 bases, with 16 bases sitting between them. The CDR3 runs to 15 residues. CDR1 and CDR2 from the germline V gene are MNHNY and SVGAGI (reference sequence). The CDR3 sequence: CAIGNRGLSGNTIYF. The CDR3 DNA reads as TGTGCCATAGGCAACAGAGGGCTCTCTGGAAACACCATATATTTT.

The CDR3 coding sequence is TGTGCCAGCAGCTTGATCAGTAACTCTGGAAACACCATATATTTT. This sequence encodes CASSLISNSGNTIYF. The chain joins TRBV5-5 to TRBJ1-3; D is unresolved. Germline V gene sequence: CDR1 SGHKS, CDR2 YYEKEE (reference sequence). Trimming took 1 base from V and 0 from J, leaving 8 bases between them. The CDR3 is made up of 15 amino acids.

This rearrangement joins TRBV19 to TRBJ1-2; D perhaps matches TRBD1 (6 bases). CDR3 size: 12 residues. Looked up from germline, CDR1 is LNHDA and CDR2 is SQIVND (reference sequence). Trimming took off 5 bases at V and 5 bases at J, with 9 bases between the two ends. The CDR3 DNA reads as TGTGCCAGTAGTCGCGACAGGTATGGCTACACCTTC. This codes for CASSRDRYGYTF.

The V gene is TRBV6-2 or TRBV6-3, the J gene TRBJ2-3; perhaps TRBD2 as D (6 bases). The CDR3 runs 18 residues. Germline V CDR1 and CDR2: MNHEY, SVGEGT. Trimming stripped 2 bases from V and 6 bases from J, with 24 bases between. The CDR3 reads CASSYPGGGVGIADTQYF. The CDR3 DNA reads TGTGCCAGCAGTTACCCCGGTGGCGGGGTAGGTATTGCGGATACGCAGTATTTT.

The CDR3 protein is CASSLRTRLDTEAFF. Written as DNA, the CDR3 is TGTGCCAGCAGCCTGAGGACACGACTAGACACTGAAGCTTTCTTT. The chain has TRBV3-1 (or the pseudogene TRBV3-2) and TRBJ1-1, with a weak D call TRBD1 (5 bases). Germline V lookup: CDR1 LGHDT, CDR2 YNNKEL (reference sequence). The CDR3 covers 15 residues. Deletions cut 4 bases from V and 3 bases from J, with 15 bases between.

This clone was seen a single time. V and J are TRBV18 and TRBJ2-7, with a weak D call TRBD2 (5 bases). CDR3 length equals 12 residues. V lost 6 bases, J lost 0 bases, and 6 bases lay in between. Looked up from germline, CDR1 is KGHSH and CDR2 is LQKENI. This chain's CDR3 is CASSGSSYEQYF. Written as DNA, the CDR3 is TGTGCCAGCTCGGGGAGCTCCTACGAGCAGTACTTC. Drawing the rest from reference TRBV18 and TRBJ2-7, the complete variable domain is NAGVMQNPRHLVRRRGQEARLRCSPMKGHSHVYWYRQLPEEGLKFMVYLQKENIIDESGMPKERFSAEFPKEGPSILRIQQVVRGDSAAYFCASSGSSYEQYFGPGTRLTVT.

The CDR3 DNA is TGTGCCAGCCAGGGGGGCCACAATGAGCAGTTCTTC. Translated: CASQGGHNEQFF. This sequence joins TRBV9 and TRBJ2-1; D may be TRBD1 (7 bases). Germline V gives CDR1 SGDLS, CDR2 YYNGEE. V was trimmed by 7 bases and J by 5 bases, leaving 10 bases between them. The CDR3 extends over 12 amino acids.

V usage is TRBV7-2 and J usage is TRBJ1-2, with 7 bases fitting TRBD1. Germline lookup yields CDR1 SGHTA and CDR2 FQGNSA. The CDR3 contains 14 residues. The V segment lost 6 bases and the J segment 7 bases; nucleotides outside the gene matches: 11. In DNA, the CDR3 is TGTGCCAGCAGGTCACAGGGGATCGCGGGTGGCTACACCTTC. Amino acid sequence: CASRSQGIAGGYTF.

The chain carries TRBV5-4 and TRBJ2-7, with TRBD2 matching over 8 bases. Germline-derived CDR1 and CDR2 are SGHNT and YYREEE (reference sequence). V lost 0 bases and J lost 7; bases outside the gene matches: 9. The CDR3 is 15 residues long. The CDR3 reads CASSLVGGGGSEQYF. CDR3 coding DNA: TGTGCCAGCAGCTTGGTCGGGGGGGGCGGTTCTGAGCAGTACTTC.

This clone was detected once. V is TRBV12-3 or TRBV12-4 and J is TRBJ1-2, with D unresolved. Trimming stripped 6 bases from V and 6 bases from J, with 11 bases between. The CDR3 has 12 amino acids. The CDR3 protein is CASSKNGDGYTF. For the CDR3, the DNA is TGTGCCAGCAGCAAAAACGGGGATGGCTACACCTTC.

The chain has TRBV3-1 (or the pseudogene TRBV3-2) and TRBJ2-6; maybe TRBD2 (5 bases). CDR3 length: 16 residues. The germline CDR1 and CDR2 sequences are LGHDT and YNNKEL (reference sequence). Trimming shortened V by 2 bases and J by 2 bases, and 10 bases separated the two germline ends. The CDR3 nucleotides read TGTGCCAGCAGCCAATGGCCCGGGGCTGGGGCCAACGTCCTGACTTTC. As protein: CASSQWPGAGANVLTF.

J is TRBJ1-4 and V is TRBV28; D may be TRBD1 (6 bases). Germline-derived CDR1 and CDR2 are MDHEN and SYDVKM. The CDR3 has 16 residues. The ends were cut back, 7 bases at V and 1 base at J, with 16 bases in the middle. The CDR3 DNA reads TGTGCCAGCACCCCGAGGGGGAGGGGAACTAATGAAAAACTGTTTTTT. Translated: CASTPRGRGTNEKLFF.

CDR3 in DNA: TGTGCCAGTACCGATAGCGGGGGGCCCACAGATACGCAGTATTTT. This translates into CASTDSGGPTDTQYF. The chain is built from TRBV19 and TRBJ2-3; TRBD2 matches 10 bases. V shed 7 bases, J shed 2 bases, and the junction held 6 bases outside the gene matches. Per the germline V gene, CDR1 is LNHDA and CDR2 is SQIVND (reference sequence). CDR3 size: 15 residues.